Detailed here is one TCR beta chain. Its antigen is unknown. This record comes from a study of monozygotic twins with inflammatory bowel disease. Findings and caveats of the study: Differing T cell subtypes remained indistinguishable. Clonotype sharing was lower in IBD patients than healthy twins, most markedly with disease activity.

There are 16 residues in the CDR3. Germline CDR1 is SEHNR and CDR2 is FQNEAQ (reference sequence). Researchers used around 3,400 ng of total RNA for each TCR library. TCRdb reanalyzed the 5' RACE reads, giving one entry per CDR3 protein sequence and no DNA. The sample holds 150,000 or so distinct CDR3 sequences. The chain recombines TRBV7-9 with TRBJ2-3; TCRdb proposes TRBD2, but this gene call is untestable without DNA. The material sequenced was blood. The sequence derives from a human donor with ulcerative colitis or Crohn's disease, or a healthy co-twin of an affected twin (not recorded which). The CDR3 spells CASSLGGAGGTDTQYF.